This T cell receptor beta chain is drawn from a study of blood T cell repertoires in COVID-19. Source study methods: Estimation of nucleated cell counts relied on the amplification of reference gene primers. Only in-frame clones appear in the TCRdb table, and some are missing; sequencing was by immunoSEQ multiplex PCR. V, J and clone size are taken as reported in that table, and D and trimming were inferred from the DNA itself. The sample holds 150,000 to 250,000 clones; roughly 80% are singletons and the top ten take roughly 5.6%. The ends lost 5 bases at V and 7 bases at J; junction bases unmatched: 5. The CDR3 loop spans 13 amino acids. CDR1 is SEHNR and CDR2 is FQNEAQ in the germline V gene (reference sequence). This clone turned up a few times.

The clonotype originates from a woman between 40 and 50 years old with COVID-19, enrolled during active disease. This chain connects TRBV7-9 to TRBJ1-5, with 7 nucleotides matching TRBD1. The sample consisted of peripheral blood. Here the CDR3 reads CASSATGDQPQHF. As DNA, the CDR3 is TGTGCCAGCAGCGCAACAGGGGACCAGCCCCAGCATTTT. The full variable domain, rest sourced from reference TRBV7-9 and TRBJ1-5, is DTGVSQNPRHKITKRGQNVTFRCDPISEHNRLYWYRQTLGQGPEFLTYFQNEAQLEKSRLLSDRFSAERPKGSFSTLEIQRTEQGDSAMYLCASSATGDQPQHFGDGTRLSIL.